This T cell receptor (beta chain) was sequenced for a study of immune evolution from preneoplasia to lung adenocarcinoma. Generated by immunoSEQ multiplex PCR, the TCRdb table keeps only in-frame clones and is missing some. Altogether roughly 5,000 clones are present, roughly 86% being singletons, with the ten largest covering under 2.5%. This TCR came from a person aged 65-85 years with lung adenocarcinoma. Material for sequencing was FFPE atypical adenomatous hyperplasia tissue from the lung. Subset here: atypical adenomatous hyperplasia (AAH), lung preneoplasia.

This chain's CDR3 is CSVVLGAGDSNQPQHF. CDR3 nucleotide sequence: TGCAGCGTTGTCCTCGGGGCAGGGGACAGCAATCAGCCCCAGCATTTT. The chain links TRBV29-1 to TRBJ1-5, with D possibly TRBD1 on 6 matching bases. The ends were cut back, 4 bases at V and 1 base at J, with 17 bases in the middle. The CDR3 sequence is 16 residues long. CDR1 and CDR2 from the germline V gene are SQVTM and ANQGSEA.